The 5 T cell receptor beta chains given below trace back to one sample, sequenced in a study of T cell responses to AZD1222 COVID-19 vaccine. Profiling relied on immunoSEQ multiplex PCR, and the TCRdb table lists in-frame clones only, not all of them. This table has over 100,000 clones, over 75% appearing once. The specimen was peripheral blood, collected 28 days after the second dose of the MenACWY control vaccine. The receptors here all came from an adult who received the MenACWY meningococcal vaccine as a control.

As regards this clone: A read error may produce the germline difference seen at one junction end. Other DNA sequences of this sample code for an identical CDR3. This chain links TRBV5-1 with TRBJ2-3; 9 nucleotides line up with TRBD1. The CDR3 is made up of 15 amino acids. Germline V lookup: CDR1 SGHRS, CDR2 YFSETQ. The CDR3 region has the DNA TGCGCTAGCAGCTTGAGGACAGGGGGCACAGATACGCAGTATTTT. It is translated as CASSLRTGGTDTQYF.

The rearrangement joins TRBV28 to TRBJ1-2; a possible D gene is TRBD1 (6 bases). Trimming pared 10 bases from V and 1 base from J, leaving 10 bases between. The V gene's germline CDR1 is MDHEN and CDR2 SYDVKM. The CDR3 extends over 12 amino acids. CDR3 DNA sequence: TGTGCCACCAAGGACAGTAACTATGGCTACACCTTC. This translates into CATKDSNYGYTF.

This clone has just a few counts. The rearrangement uses TRBV7-9 and TRBJ1-2; TRBD1 matches 7 bases. The germline gives CDR1 SEHNR, CDR2 FQNEAQ (reference sequence). This CDR3 region has 13 residues. Trimming removed 3 bases from V and 10 bases from J; junction bases left unmatched: 8. CDR3 bases: TGTGCCAGCAGCTTCCAGGGGGTTCCCGTCTACACCTTC. This encodes CASSFQGVPVYTF.

The chain is built from TRBV25-1 and TRBJ2-2; maybe TRBD1 (5 bases). The CDR3 spans 12 residues. Trimming cost V 10 bases and J 7 bases, with 13 bases left between them. Germline lookup yields CDR1 MGHDK and CDR2 SYGVNS. CDR3 in amino acids: CATSWGDGELFF. The CDR3 region has the DNA TGTGCCACCTCCTGGGGCGACGGGGAGCTGTTTTTT.

The V call is TRBV11-3, the J call TRBJ2-1; 8 bases are shared with TRBD2. Germline CDR1 reads SGHNT; CDR2 reads YENEEA. The V segment lost 1 base and the J segment 6 bases; nucleotides outside the gene matches: 2. The CDR3 extends over 14 amino acids. This chain's CDR3 is CASSLAGGINEQFF. CDR3 DNA sequence: TGTGCCAGCAGCTTAGCGGGAGGGATCAATGAGCAGTTCTTC.